This T cell receptor beta chain was recovered during a study of blood T cell repertoires in COVID-19. In the study overall: The United States, Italy and Spain supplied acute and convalescent COVID-19 samples. The analysed material was cDNA or gDNA that came from T cells, B-cell-depleted T cells, or PBMCs.

Original data processing: Amplification with reference gene primers provided the estimates of nucleated cell counts. Method: immunoSEQ multiplex PCR; TCRdb's copy keeps in-frame clones and lacks some. V, J and clone size derive from that table, while D and trimming were established from the DNA sequence. This sample carries some 100,000 clones, around 90% of them seen once, and the ten largest clones take around 4.9%. Germline V gene lookup returns CDR1 SGHTA and CDR2 FQGNSA. The V end was cut by 2 bases, the J end by 5 bases, with 8 bases between. The CDR3 has 13 residues. The TCR comes from a woman of 80 years or more with active COVID-19. The sequenced sample was peripheral blood. The chain uses TRBV7-2 and TRBJ2-3; D possibly corresponds to TRBD2 (6 bases). The CDR3 DNA reads TGTGCCAGCAGCTTAAGGGAGGTAGATACGCAGTATTTT. It is translated as CASSLREVDTQYF.